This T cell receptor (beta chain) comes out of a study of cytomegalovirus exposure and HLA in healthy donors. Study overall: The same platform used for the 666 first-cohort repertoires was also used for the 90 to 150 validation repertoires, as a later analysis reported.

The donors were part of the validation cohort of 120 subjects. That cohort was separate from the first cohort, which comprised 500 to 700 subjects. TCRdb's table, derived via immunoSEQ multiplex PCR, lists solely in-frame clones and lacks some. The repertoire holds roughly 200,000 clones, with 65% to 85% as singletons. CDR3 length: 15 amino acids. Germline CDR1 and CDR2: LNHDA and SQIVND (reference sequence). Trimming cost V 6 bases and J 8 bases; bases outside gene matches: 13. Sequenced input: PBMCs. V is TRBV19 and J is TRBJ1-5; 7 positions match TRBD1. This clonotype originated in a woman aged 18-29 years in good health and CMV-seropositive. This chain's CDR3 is CASSPTGLVREPQHF. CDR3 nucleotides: TGTGCCAGTAGCCCGACAGGGTTGGTTCGGGAGCCCCAGCATTTT. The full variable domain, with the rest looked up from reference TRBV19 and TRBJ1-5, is DGGITQSPKYLFRKEGQNVTLSCEQNLNHDAMYWYRQDPGQGLRLIYYSQIVNDFQKGDIAEGYSVSREKKESFPLTVTSAQKNPTAFYLCASSPTGLVREPQHFGDGTRLSIL.